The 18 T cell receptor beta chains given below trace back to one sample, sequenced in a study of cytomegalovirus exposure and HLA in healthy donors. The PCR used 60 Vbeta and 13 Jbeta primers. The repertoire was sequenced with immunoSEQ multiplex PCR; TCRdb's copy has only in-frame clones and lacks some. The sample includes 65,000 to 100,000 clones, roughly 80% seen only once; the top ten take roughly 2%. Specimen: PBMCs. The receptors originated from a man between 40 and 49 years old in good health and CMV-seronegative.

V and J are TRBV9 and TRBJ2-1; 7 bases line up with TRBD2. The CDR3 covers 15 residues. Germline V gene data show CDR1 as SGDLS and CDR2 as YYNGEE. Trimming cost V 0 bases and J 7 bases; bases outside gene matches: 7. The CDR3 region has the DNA TGTGCCAGCAGCGTAGTGGCGGGAGATTTTAATGAGCAGTTCTTC. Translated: CASSVVAGDFNEQFF.

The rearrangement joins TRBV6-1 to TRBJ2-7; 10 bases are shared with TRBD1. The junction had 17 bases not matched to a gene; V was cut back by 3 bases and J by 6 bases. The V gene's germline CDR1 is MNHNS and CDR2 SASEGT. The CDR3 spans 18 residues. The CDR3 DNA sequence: TGTGCCAGCAGTGACCCGGGACAGGGGAGGGTCTATGTCCCCGAGCAGTACTTC. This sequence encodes CASSDPGQGRVYVPEQYF.

CDR3 region: CASSSLTPGGYNEQFF. The DNA of the CDR3 is TGTGCCAGCAGTTCACTCACACCCGGGGGTTACAATGAGCAGTTCTTC. This chain joins TRBV27 and TRBJ2-1; tentatively, D is TRBD2 (6 bases). The CDR3 is made up of 16 amino acids. The V end lost 4 bases, the J end lost 4 bases, and 17 bases lay between the germline ends. CDR1 MNHEY and CDR2 SMNVEV come from the germline V gene (reference sequence).

The DNA of the CDR3 is TGTGCCAGCAGATTGACAGGGGGCGCTGGGGCCAACGTCCTGACTTTC. Translating it yields CASRLTGGAGANVLTF. J is TRBJ2-6 and V is TRBV25-1, with 10 bases matching TRBD1. The CDR3 covers 16 residues. V lost 6 bases and J lost 2; bases outside the gene matches: 4. CDR1 is MGHDK and CDR2 is SYGVNS in the germline V gene. The full variable domain, its missing parts supplied by reference TRBV25-1 and TRBJ2-6, is EADIYQTPRYLVIGTGKKITLECSQTMGHDKMYWYQQDPGMELHLIHYSYGVNSTEKGDLSSESTVSRIRTEHFPLTLESARPSHTSQYLCASRLTGGAGANVLTFGAGSRLTVL.

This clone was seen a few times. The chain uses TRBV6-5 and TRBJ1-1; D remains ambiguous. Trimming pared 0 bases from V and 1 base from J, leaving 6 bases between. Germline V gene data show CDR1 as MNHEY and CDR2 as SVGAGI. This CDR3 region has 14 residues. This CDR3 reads CASSYSRENTEAFF. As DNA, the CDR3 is TGTGCCAGCAGTTACTCGAGGGAGAACACTGAAGCTTTCTTT.

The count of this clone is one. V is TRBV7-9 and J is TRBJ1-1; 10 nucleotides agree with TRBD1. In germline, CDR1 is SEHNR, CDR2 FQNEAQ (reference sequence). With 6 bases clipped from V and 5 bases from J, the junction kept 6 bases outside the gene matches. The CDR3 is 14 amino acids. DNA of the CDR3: TGTGCCAGCAGGGGGGACAGGGGAGGAACTGAAGCTTTCTTT. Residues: CASRGDRGGTEAFF.

CDR3 in DNA: TGCGCCAGCAGCGACGGAGGGACTGAAGCTTTCTTT. It specifies CASSDGGTEAFF. The chain joins TRBV5-1 to TRBJ1-1; D unclear. V was pared by 4 bases and J by 5 bases, with 9 bases between. From germline, CDR1 is SGHRS and CDR2 YFSETQ. This CDR3 is built from 12 residues.

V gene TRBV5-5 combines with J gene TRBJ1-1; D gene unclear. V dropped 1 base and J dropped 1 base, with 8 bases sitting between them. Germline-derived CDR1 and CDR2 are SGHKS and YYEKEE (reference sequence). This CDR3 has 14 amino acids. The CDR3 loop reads CASSLRMANTEAFF. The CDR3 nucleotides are TGTGCCAGCAGCTTGAGAATGGCGAACACTGAAGCTTTCTTT.

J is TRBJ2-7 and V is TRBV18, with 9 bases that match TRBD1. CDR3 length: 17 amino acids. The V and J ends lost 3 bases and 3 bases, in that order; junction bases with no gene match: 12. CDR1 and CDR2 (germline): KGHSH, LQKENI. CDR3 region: CASSPELAGTGRYEQYF. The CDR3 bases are TGTGCCAGCTCACCCGAATTGGCCGGGACAGGGCGCTACGAGCAGTACTTC.

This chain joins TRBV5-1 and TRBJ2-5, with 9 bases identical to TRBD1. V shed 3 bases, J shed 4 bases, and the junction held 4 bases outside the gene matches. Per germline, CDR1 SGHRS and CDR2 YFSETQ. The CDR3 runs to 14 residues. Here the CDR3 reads CASSWGQGRETQYF. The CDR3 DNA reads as TGCGCCAGCAGCTGGGGACAGGGACGAGAGACCCAGTACTTC. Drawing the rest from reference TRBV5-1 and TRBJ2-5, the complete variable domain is KAGVTQTPRYLIKTRGQQVTLSCSPISGHRSVSWYQQTPGQGLQFLFEYFSETQRNKGNFPGRFSGRQFSNSRSEMNVSTLELGDSALYLCASSWGQGRETQYFGPGTRLLVL.

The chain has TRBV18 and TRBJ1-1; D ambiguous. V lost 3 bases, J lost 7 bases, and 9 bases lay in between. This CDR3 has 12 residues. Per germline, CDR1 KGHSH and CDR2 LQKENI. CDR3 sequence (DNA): TGTGCCAGCTCACCGGACGAGGGTGAAGCTTTCTTT. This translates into CASSPDEGEAFF. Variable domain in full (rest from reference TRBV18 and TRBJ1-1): NAGVMQNPRHLVRRRGQEARLRCSPMKGHSHVYWYRQLPEEGLKFMVYLQKENIIDESGMPKERFSAEFPKEGPSILRIQQVVRGDSAAYFCASSPDEGEAFFGQGTRLTVV.

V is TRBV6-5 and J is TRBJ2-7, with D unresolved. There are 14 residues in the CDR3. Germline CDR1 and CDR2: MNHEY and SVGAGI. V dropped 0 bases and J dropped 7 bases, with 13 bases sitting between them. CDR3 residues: CASSYSTNIGEQYF. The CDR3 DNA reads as TGTGCCAGCAGTTACTCGACGAACATCGGGGAGCAGTACTTC.

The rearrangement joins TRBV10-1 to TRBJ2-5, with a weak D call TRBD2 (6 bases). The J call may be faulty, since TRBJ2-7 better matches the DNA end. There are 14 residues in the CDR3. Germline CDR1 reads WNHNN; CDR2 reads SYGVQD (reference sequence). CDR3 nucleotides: TGCGCCAGCAGTGAGCTATCAACGGGAGACGAGCAGTACTTC. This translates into CASSELSTGDEQYF.

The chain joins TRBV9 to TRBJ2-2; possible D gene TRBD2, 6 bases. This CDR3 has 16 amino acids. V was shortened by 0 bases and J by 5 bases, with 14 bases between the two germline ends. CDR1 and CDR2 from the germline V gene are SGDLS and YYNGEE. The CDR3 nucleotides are TGTGCCAGCAGCGTAGAGTCGACTAGAATAACCGGGGAGCTGTTTTTT. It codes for CASSVESTRITGELFF.

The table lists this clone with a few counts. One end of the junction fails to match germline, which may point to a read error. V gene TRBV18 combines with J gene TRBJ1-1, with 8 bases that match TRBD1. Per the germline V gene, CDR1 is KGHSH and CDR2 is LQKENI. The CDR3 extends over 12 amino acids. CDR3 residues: CASSPQGAEAFF. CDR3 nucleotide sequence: TGTGCCAGCTCCCCACAGGGGGCTGAAGCTTTCTTT.

The CDR3 bases are TGTGCCTGGAGCCCCCCCGCGAATGAGCAGTTCTTC. Translating gives CAWSPPANEQFF. V gene TRBV30 combines with J gene TRBJ2-1; no reliable D call. The CDR3 is made up of 12 amino acids. V lost 3 bases, J lost 7 bases, and 10 bases lay in between. Looked up from germline, CDR1 is GTSNPN and CDR2 is SVGIG (reference sequence).

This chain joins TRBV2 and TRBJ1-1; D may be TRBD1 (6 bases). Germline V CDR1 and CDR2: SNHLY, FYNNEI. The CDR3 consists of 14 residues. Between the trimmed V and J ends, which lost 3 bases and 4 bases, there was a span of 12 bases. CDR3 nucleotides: TGTGCCAGCAGTGACAGGGGTTCGGGCACTGAAGCTTTCTTT. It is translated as CASSDRGSGTEAFF. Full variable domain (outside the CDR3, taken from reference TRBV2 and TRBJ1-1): EPEVTQTPSHQVTQMGQEVILRCVPISNHLYFYWYRQILGQKVEFLVSFYNNEISEKSEIFDDQFSVERPDGSNFTLKIRSTKLEDSAMYFCASSDRGSGTEAFFGQGTRLTVV.

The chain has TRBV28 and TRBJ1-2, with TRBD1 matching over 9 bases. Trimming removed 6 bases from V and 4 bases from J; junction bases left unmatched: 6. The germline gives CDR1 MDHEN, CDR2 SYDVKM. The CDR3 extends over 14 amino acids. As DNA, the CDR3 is TGTGCCAGCAGCACCGGGACAGGGACCTATGGCTACACCTTC. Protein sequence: CASSTGTGTYGYTF.